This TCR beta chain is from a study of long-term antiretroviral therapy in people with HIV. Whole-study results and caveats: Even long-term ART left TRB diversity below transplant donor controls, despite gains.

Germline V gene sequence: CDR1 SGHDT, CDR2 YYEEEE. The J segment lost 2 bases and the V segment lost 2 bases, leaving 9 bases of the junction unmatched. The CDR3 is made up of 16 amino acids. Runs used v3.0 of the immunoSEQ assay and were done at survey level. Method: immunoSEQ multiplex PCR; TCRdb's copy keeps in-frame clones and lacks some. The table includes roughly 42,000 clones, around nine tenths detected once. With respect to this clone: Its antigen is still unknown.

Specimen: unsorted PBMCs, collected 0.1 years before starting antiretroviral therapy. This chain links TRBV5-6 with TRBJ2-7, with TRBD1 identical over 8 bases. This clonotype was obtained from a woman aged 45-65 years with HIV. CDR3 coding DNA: TGTGCCAGCAGCTTTCGACAGGGGATTTTCCCCTACGAGCAGTACTTC. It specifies CASSFRQGIFPYEQYF.